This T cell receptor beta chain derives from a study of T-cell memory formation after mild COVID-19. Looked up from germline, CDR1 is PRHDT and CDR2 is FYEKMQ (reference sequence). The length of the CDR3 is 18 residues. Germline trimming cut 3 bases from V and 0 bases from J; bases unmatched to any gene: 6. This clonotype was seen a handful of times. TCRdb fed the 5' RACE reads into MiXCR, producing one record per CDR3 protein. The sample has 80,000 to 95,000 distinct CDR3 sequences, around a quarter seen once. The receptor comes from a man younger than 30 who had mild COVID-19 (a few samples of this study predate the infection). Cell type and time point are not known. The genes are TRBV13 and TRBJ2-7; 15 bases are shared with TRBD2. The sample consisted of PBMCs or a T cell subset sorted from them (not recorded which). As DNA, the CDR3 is TGTGCCAGCAGCTTCTCCGGACTAGCGGGGGGGCGCTCCTACGAGCAGTACTTC. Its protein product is CASSFSGLAGGRSYEQYF.